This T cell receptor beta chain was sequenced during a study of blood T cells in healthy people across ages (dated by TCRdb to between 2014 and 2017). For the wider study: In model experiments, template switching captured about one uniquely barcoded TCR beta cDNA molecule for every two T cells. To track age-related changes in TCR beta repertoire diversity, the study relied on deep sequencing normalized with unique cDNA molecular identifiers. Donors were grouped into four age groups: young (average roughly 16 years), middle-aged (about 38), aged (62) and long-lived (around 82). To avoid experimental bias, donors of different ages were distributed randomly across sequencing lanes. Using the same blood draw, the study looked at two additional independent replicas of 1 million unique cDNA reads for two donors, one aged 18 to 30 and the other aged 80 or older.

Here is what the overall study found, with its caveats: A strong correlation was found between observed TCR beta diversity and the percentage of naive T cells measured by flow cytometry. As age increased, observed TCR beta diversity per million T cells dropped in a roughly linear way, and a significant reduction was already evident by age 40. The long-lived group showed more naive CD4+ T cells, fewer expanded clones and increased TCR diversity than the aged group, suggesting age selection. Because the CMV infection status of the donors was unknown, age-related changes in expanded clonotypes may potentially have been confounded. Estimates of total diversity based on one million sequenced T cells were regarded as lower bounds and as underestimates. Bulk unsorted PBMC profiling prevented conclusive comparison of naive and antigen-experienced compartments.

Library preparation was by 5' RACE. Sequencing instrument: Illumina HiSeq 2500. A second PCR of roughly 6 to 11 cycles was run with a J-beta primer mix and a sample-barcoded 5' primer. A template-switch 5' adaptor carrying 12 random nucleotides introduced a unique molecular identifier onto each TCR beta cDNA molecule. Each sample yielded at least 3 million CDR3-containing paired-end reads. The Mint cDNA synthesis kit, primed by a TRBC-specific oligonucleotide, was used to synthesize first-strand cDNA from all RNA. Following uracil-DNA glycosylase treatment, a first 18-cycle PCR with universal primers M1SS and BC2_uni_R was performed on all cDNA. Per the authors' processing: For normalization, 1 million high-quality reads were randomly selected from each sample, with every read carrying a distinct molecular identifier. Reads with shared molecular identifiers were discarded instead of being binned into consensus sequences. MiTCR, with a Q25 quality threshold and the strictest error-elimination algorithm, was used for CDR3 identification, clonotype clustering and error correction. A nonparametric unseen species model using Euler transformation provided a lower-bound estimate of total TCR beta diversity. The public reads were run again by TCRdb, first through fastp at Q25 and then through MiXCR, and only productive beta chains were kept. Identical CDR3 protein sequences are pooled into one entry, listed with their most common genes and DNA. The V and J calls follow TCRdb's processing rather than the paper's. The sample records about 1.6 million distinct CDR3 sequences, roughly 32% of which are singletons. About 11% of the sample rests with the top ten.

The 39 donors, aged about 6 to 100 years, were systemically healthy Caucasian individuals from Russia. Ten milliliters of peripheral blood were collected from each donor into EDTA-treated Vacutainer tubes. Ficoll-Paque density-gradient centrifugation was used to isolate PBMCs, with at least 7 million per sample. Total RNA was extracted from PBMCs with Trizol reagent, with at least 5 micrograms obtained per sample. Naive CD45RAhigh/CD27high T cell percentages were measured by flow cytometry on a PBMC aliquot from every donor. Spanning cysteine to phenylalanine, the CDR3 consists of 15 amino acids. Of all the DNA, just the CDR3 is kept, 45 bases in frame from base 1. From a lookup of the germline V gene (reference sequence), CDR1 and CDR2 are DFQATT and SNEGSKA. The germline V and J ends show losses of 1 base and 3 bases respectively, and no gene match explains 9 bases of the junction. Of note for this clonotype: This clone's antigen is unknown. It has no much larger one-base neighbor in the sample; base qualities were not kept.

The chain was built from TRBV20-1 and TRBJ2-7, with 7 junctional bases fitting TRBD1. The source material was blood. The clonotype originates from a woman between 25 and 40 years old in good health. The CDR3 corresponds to CSARGRTGWLYEQYF. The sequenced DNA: TGCAGTGCTAGAGGCCGGACAGGTTGGCTCTACGAGCAGTACTTC.